This TCR beta chain was sequenced during a study of T cells in Graves' hyperthyroidism and ophthalmopathy. Whole-study findings and limits: The majority of expanded thyroid clonotypes above 0.001 also appeared in blood.

Stable Graves' hyperthyroidism meant no ophthalmopathy progression within 18 months. Newly diagnosed hyperthyroidism, duration under 2 months, in patients aged 18 to 65. What was amplified from RNA transcripts were TCR beta CDR3 regions. A set of HTBI primers served as the primers for a first-round RT-PCR of the TCR CDR3. MiXCR, applied by TCRdb to the multiplex PCR reads, yields one record per CDR3 protein. The sample records about 560,000 distinct CDR3 sequences, about 14% being singletons. V was shortened by 2 bases and J by 2 bases, with 13 bases between the two germline ends. The CDR3 spans 15 residues. CDR1 is SGHNT and CDR2 is YYREEE in the germline V gene (reference sequence). This clonotype was seen ten or more times. Antigen unknown.

The sequenced sample was blood. The chain is built from TRBV5-4 and TRBJ1-2; D is possibly TRBD1 (5 bases). The receptor's source is a woman in her thirties or forties with Graves' hyperthyroidism. The CDR3 loop is CASSLGSGRNYGYTF. The CDR3 bases are TGTGCCAGCAGCTTAGGGTCAGGGCGCAACTATGGCTACACCTTC.